Below are 9 T cell receptor beta chains sequenced from a single sample in a study of T cells in localized non-small cell lung cancer. TCRdb's copy holds only in-frame clones and misses some; the assay was immunoSEQ multiplex PCR. Among 1,500 to 2,000 clones listed, 25% were seen once. This specimen consisted of normal lung tissue next to the tumor, obtained before any cancer treatment. These receptors originate from a female donor aged 60 or older with stage I lung adenocarcinoma.

This clone was picked up a small number of times. The chain recombines TRBV28 with TRBJ2-7; no reliable D call. CDR3 size: 14 residues. V was clipped by 5 bases and J by 3 bases, with 14 bases between them. Germline-derived CDR1 and CDR2 are MDHEN and SYDVKM. CDR3 sequence reads: CASSGLGNDYEQYF. The CDR3 DNA reads as TGTGCCAGCAGTGGGTTGGGGAATGACTACGAGCAGTACTTC.

Only a few counts were recorded for this clone. V usage is TRBV28 and J usage is TRBJ1-6; D ambiguous. CDR1 is MDHEN, CDR2 SYDVKM, per germline. The CDR3 loop spans 13 amino acids. Trimming took 8 bases from V and 8 from J, leaving 13 bases between them. The chain's CDR3 is CASGEQFYSPLHF. The CDR3 DNA reads TGTGCCAGCGGCGAACAGTTTTATTCACCCCTCCACTTT. Using reference TRBV28 and TRBJ1-6 for the parts outside the CDR3, the full variable domain is DVKVTQSSRYLVKRTGEKVFLECVQDMDHENMFWYRQDPGLGLRLIYFSYDVKMKEKGDIPEGYSVSREKKERFSLILESASTNQTSMYLCASGEQFYSPLHFGNGTRLTVT.

The V gene is TRBV6-8, the J gene TRBJ1-1, with 7 bases that match TRBD1. The CDR3 sequence is 15 residues long. The V gene end was trimmed by 2 bases and the J gene end by 3 bases; junction bases not matched to a gene: 6. Germline CDR1 MNHGY, CDR2 SAAAGT. The CDR3, as DNA: TGTGCCAGCAGTTACAGTGACAGGGTGGACACTGAAGCTTTCTTT. Translated: CASSYSDRVDTEAFF.

Only a few counts were recorded for this clone. The J gene is TRBJ2-5, the V gene TRBV6-8, with D possibly being TRBD1 (6 bases). The germline CDR1 and CDR2 sequences are MNHGY and SAAAGT. The CDR3 consists of 15 residues. V dropped 5 bases and J dropped 1 base, with 14 bases sitting between them. CDR3 protein: CASSKAPDSQETQYF. The CDR3 DNA sequence: TGTGCCAGCAGTAAAGCCCCGGACAGCCAAGAGACCCAGTACTTC.

In nucleotides, the CDR3 is TGCAGCGTTGTCGGGGGACCTAATCAGCCCCAGCATTTT. Its translation is CSVVGGPNQPQHF. This chain links TRBV29-1 with TRBJ1-5, with D possibly matching TRBD1 (5 bases). This CDR3 has 13 amino acids. Trimming shortened V by 4 bases and J by 4 bases, and 11 bases separated the two germline ends. CDR1 and CDR2 (germline): SQVTM, ANQGSEA.

This clone occurred a few times. V usage is TRBV11-3 and J usage is TRBJ2-3, with D uncertain. Trimming took off 2 bases at V and 5 bases at J, with 14 bases between the two ends. Germline CDR1 and CDR2: SGHNT and YENEEA. The CDR3 spans 15 residues. The CDR3 reads CASSLKEWKGDTQYF. The CDR3 bases are TGTGCCAGCAGCTTAAAGGAGTGGAAGGGAGATACGCAGTATTTT.

V is TRBV6-8 and J is TRBJ2-3; D may correspond to TRBD1 or TRBD2 (5 bases each). V lost 10 bases and J 3 bases, leaving 20 bases between the germline ends. This CDR3 region has 15 residues. The V gene's germline CDR1 is MNHGY and CDR2 SAAAGT. CDR3: CAITGGAPTTDTQYF. In DNA, the CDR3 is TGTGCCATCACTGGGGGAGCCCCGACAACAGATACGCAGTATTTT.

The CDR3 DNA sequence: TGTGCCAGCAGCTTGGCTGCAGGGTTGTATCAGCCCCAGCATTTT. Translated, it gives CASSLAAGLYQPQHF. The chain uses TRBV11-3 and TRBJ1-5; D may be TRBD1 (5 bases). The CDR3 consists of 15 residues. Germline CDR1 is SGHNT and CDR2 is YENEEA. Trimming left V 3 bases short and J 5 bases short, with 14 bases between.

This clone came up a few times. J is TRBJ1-1 and V is TRBV11-3; TRBD1 is a possible D gene (6 bases). The germline CDR1 and CDR2 sequences are SGHNT and YENEEA. The CDR3 is 17 residues long. The V end was cut by 1 base, the J end by 0 bases, with 15 bases between. CDR3 DNA sequence: TGTGCCAGCAGCTTAGGGGTTTTCGGGGGGCTGAACACTGAAGCTTTCTTT. Amino acid sequence: CASSLGVFGGLNTEAFF.